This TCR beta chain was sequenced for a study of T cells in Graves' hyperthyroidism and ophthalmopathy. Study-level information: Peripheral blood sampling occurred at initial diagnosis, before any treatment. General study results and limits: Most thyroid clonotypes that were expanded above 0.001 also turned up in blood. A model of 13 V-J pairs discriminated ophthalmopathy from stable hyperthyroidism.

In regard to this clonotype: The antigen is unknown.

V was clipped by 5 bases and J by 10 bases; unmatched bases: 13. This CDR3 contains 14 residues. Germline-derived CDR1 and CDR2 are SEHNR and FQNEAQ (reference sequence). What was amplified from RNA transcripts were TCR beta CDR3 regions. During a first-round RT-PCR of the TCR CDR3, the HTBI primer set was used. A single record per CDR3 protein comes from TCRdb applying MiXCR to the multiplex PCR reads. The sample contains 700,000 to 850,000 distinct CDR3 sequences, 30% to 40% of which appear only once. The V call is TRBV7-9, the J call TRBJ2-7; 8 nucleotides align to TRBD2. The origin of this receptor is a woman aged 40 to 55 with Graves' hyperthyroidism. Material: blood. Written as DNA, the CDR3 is TGTGCCAGCAGCGGCTTTACGGGAGGGCCCGGACAGTACTTC. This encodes CASSGFTGGPGQYF.